The rows below give T cell receptor beta chains drawn from one sample of a study of identical twins. TCRdb fed the 5' RACE reads into MiXCR, producing one record per CDR3 protein. The sample has 300,000 to 350,000 distinct CDR3 sequences; about 12% are singletons. The sample also formed part of further work on yellow fever vaccine responses in identical twins.

The material sequenced was CD8+ T cells sorted from blood. The receptors originated from a woman aged 18-29 years in good health. Both conserved end residues are part of each CDR3. The order of the fields is clone size, D gene, CDR3 length, V gene, J gene, CDR3 protein, CDR3 DNA. A D gene is named only where the DNA matches it firmly. Clone size, where shown, is once, few, many, or a class for clones that have expanded.

clone size: .
D gene: TRBD2
CDR3 length: 14
V gene: TRBV29-1
J gene: TRBJ2-5
CDR3 protein: CSVVGTSGQFIEYF
CDR3 DNA: TGCAGCGTTGTTGGGACTAGCGGTCAATTCATCGAGTACTTC

clone size: few
D gene: .
CDR3 length: 16
V gene: TRBV27
J gene: TRBJ2-1
CDR3 protein: CASYRWGSSSYNEQFF
CDR3 DNA: TGTGCCAGTTACCGGTGGGGCTCTTCCTCCTACAATGAGCAGTTCTTC

clone size: few
D gene: .
CDR3 length: 17
V gene: TRBV4-2
J gene: TRBJ2-2
CDR3 protein: CASSQDPRRLITGELFF
CDR3 DNA: TGTGCCAGCAGCCAAGATCCGAGACGTTTAATTACCGGGGAGCTGTTTTTT

clone size: .
D gene: TRBD2
CDR3 length: 13
V gene: TRBV28
J gene: TRBJ2-1
CDR3 protein: CASKGLDVYEQFF
CDR3 DNA: TGTGCCAGCAAGGGACTAGATGTTTATGAGCAGTTCTTC

clone size: many
D gene: .
CDR3 length: 13
V gene: TRBV20-1
J gene: TRBJ2-5
CDR3 protein: CSGRGSTGKTQYF
CDR3 DNA: TGCAGTGGGAGGGGATCTACGGGGAAGACCCAGTACTTC

clone size: many
D gene: .
CDR3 length: 14
V gene: TRBV12-3/TRBV12-4
J gene: TRBJ2-3
CDR3 protein: CASNNGVSTDTQYF
CDR3 DNA: TGTGCCAGCAACAATGGGGTTAGCACAGATACGCAGTATTTT

clone size: few
D gene: .
CDR3 length: 14
V gene: TRBV24-1
J gene: TRBJ2-1
CDR3 protein: CATSDLGGFGEQFF
CDR3 DNA: TGTGCCACCAGTGATTTGGGGGGTTTCGGTGAGCAGTTCTTC

clone size: few
D gene: TRBD1
CDR3 length: 14
V gene: TRBV12-3/TRBV12-4
J gene: TRBJ1-5
CDR3 protein: CASSHTGGNQPQHF
CDR3 DNA: TGTGCCAGCAGCCATACAGGGGGGAATCAGCCCCAGCATTTT

clone size: few
D gene: TRBD2
CDR3 length: 14
V gene: TRBV6-1
J gene: TRBJ2-1
CDR3 protein: CASSIGGGGNEQFF
CDR3 DNA: TGTGCCAGCAGTATCGGGGGGGGTGGCAATGAGCAGTTCTTC

clone size: few
D gene: .
CDR3 length: 13
V gene: TRBV11-3
J gene: TRBJ1-5
CDR3 protein: CASSLTGMQPQHF
CDR3 DNA: TGTGCCAGCAGCCTTACAGGGATGCAGCCCCAGCATTTT

clone size: many
D gene: TRBD1
CDR3 length: 15
V gene: TRBV7-9
J gene: TRBJ2-1
CDR3 protein: CASSFLTGGFNEQFF
CDR3 DNA: TGTGCCAGCAGCTTCCTGACAGGGGGATTCAATGAGCAGTTCTTC

clone size: few
D gene: .
CDR3 length: 14
V gene: TRBV6-5
J gene: TRBJ2-7
CDR3 protein: CASSYAGHSYEQYF
CDR3 DNA: TGTGCCAGCAGTTACGCGGGCCACTCCTACGAGCAGTACTTC

clone size: .
D gene: TRBD1
CDR3 length: 14
V gene: TRBV12-3/TRBV12-4
J gene: TRBJ2-5
CDR3 protein: CASGSGTAQGTQYF
CDR3 DNA: TGTGCCAGCGGTTCTGGGACAGCCCAAGGCACCCAGTACTTC

clone size: .
D gene: TRBD1
CDR3 length: 14
V gene: TRBV20-1
J gene: TRBJ1-2
CDR3 protein: CSARELGTGGGYTF
CDR3 DNA: TGCAGTGCTAGAGAACTTGGGACAGGGGGAGGCTACACCTTC

clone size: many
D gene: .
CDR3 length: 15
V gene: TRBV7-9
J gene: TRBJ2-5
CDR3 protein: CASSLLTGVGETQYF
CDR3 DNA: TGTGCCAGCAGCCTCTTGACGGGAGTAGGAGAGACCCAGTACTTC

clone size: few
D gene: TRBD1
CDR3 length: 15
V gene: TRBV7-9
J gene: TRBJ1-2
CDR3 protein: CASSSSRDRAGGYTF
CDR3 DNA: TGTGCCAGCAGCTCGTCCCGGGACAGGGCCGGCGGCTACACCTTC

clone size: few
D gene: TRBD2
CDR3 length: 15
V gene: TRBV7-9
J gene: TRBJ2-1
CDR3 protein: CASSLSSGGAHEQFF
CDR3 DNA: TGTGCCAGCAGCTTATCTAGCGGGGGGGCCCATGAGCAGTTCTTC

clone size: .
D gene: .
CDR3 length: 12
V gene: TRBV28
J gene: TRBJ2-2
CDR3 protein: CASKGEGGELFF
CDR3 DNA: TGTGCCAGCAAGGGGGAGGGCGGGGAGCTGTTTTTT

clone size: few
D gene: TRBD2
CDR3 length: 19
V gene: TRBV11-1
J gene: TRBJ2-3
CDR3 protein: CASSSPMGEGIRRADTQYF
CDR3 DNA: TGTGCCAGCAGCTCACCCATGGGGGAGGGCATCCGGAGGGCAGATACGCAGTATTTT

clone size: few
D gene: TRBD1
CDR3 length: 15
V gene: TRBV5-5
J gene: TRBJ1-2
CDR3 protein: CASSYRDRDNYGYTF
CDR3 DNA: TGTGCCAGCAGCTACCGGGACAGGGATAACTATGGCTACACCTTC

clone size: .
D gene: .
CDR3 length: 14
V gene: TRBV6-1
J gene: TRBJ2-3
CDR3 protein: CASSEATSTDTQYF
CDR3 DNA: TGTGCCAGCAGTGAAGCGACCAGCACAGATACGCAGTATTTT

clone size: .
D gene: TRBD1
CDR3 length: 15
V gene: TRBV12-5
J gene: TRBJ1-1
CDR3 protein: CASGIGQGADTEAFF
CDR3 DNA: TGTGCTAGTGGTATCGGACAGGGGGCGGACACTGAAGCTTTCTTT

clone size: .
D gene: .
CDR3 length: 13
V gene: TRBV14
J gene: TRBJ2-3
CDR3 protein: CASSLVAADTQYF
CDR3 DNA: TGTGCCAGCAGCCTAGTGGCGGCAGATACGCAGTATTTT

clone size: few
D gene: .
CDR3 length: 14
V gene: TRBV20-1
J gene: TRBJ2-3
CDR3 protein: CSANRARGTDTQYF
CDR3 DNA: TGCAGTGCGAACAGGGCGCGGGGCACAGATACGCAGTATTTT

clone size: few
D gene: TRBD1
CDR3 length: 13
V gene: TRBV27
J gene: TRBJ1-2
CDR3 protein: CASSFDRGGGYTF
CDR3 DNA: TGTGCCAGCAGTTTTGACAGGGGTGGTGGCTACACCTTC

clone size: many
D gene: .
CDR3 length: 14
V gene: TRBV29-1
J gene: TRBJ2-7
CDR3 protein: CSVVFGRAGYEQYF
CDR3 DNA: TGCAGCGTTGTGTTCGGGAGAGCGGGCTACGAGCAGTACTTC

clone size: few
D gene: TRBD1
CDR3 length: 11
V gene: TRBV29-1
J gene: TRBJ1-2
CDR3 protein: CSARDSLGYTF
CDR3 DNA: TGCAGCGCTCGGGACAGCCTTGGCTACACCTTC

clone size: many
D gene: .
CDR3 length: 14
V gene: TRBV7-8
J gene: TRBJ2-1
CDR3 protein: CASVGNVSYNEQFF
CDR3 DNA: TGTGCCAGCGTGGGCAACGTCTCCTACAATGAGCAGTTCTTC

clone size: many
D gene: .
CDR3 length: 15
V gene: TRBV10-3
J gene: TRBJ2-1
CDR3 protein: CAISETGTQYNEQFF
CDR3 DNA: TGTGCCATCAGTGAGACCGGGACACAATACAATGAGCAGTTCTTC

clone size: many
D gene: TRBD1
CDR3 length: 15
V gene: TRBV6-1
J gene: TRBJ1-2
CDR3 protein: CASSTGTGGNYGYTF
CDR3 DNA: TGTGCCAGCAGTACCGGGACAGGGGGAAACTATGGCTACACCTTC

clone size: many
D gene: .
CDR3 length: 13
V gene: TRBV12-3/TRBV12-4
J gene: TRBJ2-3
CDR3 protein: CASSGASTDTQYF
CDR3 DNA: TGTGCCAGCAGTGGGGCATCCACAGATACGCAGTATTTT

clone size: .
D gene: .
CDR3 length: 14
V gene: TRBV10-3
J gene: TRBJ2-1
CDR3 protein: CAISDPGPYNEQFF
CDR3 DNA: TGTGCCATCAGTGACCCCGGACCCTACAATGAGCAGTTCTTC

clone size: .
D gene: .
CDR3 length: 16
V gene: TRBV4-1
J gene: TRBJ2-5
CDR3 protein: CASSQDHVWGQGTQYF
CDR3 DNA: TGCGCCAGCAGCCAGGACCATGTTTGGGGGCAGGGGACCCAGTACTTC

clone size: .
D gene: TRBD1
CDR3 length: 16
V gene: TRBV12-3/TRBV12-4
J gene: TRBJ2-5
CDR3 protein: CASSLWGTETKETQYF
CDR3 DNA: TGTGCCAGCAGTTTGTGGGGGACAGAGACTAAAGAGACCCAGTACTTC

clone size: few
D gene: TRBD1
CDR3 length: 16
V gene: TRBV28
J gene: TRBJ2-1
CDR3 protein: CASSSRQGAKYNEQFF
CDR3 DNA: TGTGCCAGCAGTTCACGACAGGGGGCGAAATACAATGAGCAGTTCTTC

clone size: few
D gene: TRBD2
CDR3 length: 17
V gene: TRBV6-4
J gene: TRBJ2-1
CDR3 protein: CASSDSLASGSNNEQFF
CDR3 DNA: TGTGCCAGCAGTGACTCTCTGGCTAGCGGGAGCAACAATGAGCAGTTCTTC

clone size: .
D gene: .
CDR3 length: 12
V gene: TRBV5-6
J gene: TRBJ2-3
CDR3 protein: CASSSQALAQYF
CDR3 DNA: TGTGCCAGCAGCTCCCAGGCACTAGCGCAGTATTTT

clone size: few
D gene: .
CDR3 length: 16
V gene: TRBV10-3
J gene: TRBJ2-5
CDR3 protein: CAISELFGGWEETQYF
CDR3 DNA: TGTGCCATCAGTGAGTTGTTCGGGGGCTGGGAAGAGACCCAGTACTTC

clone size: many
D gene: TRBD2
CDR3 length: 21
V gene: TRBV11-2
J gene: TRBJ2-1
CDR3 protein: CASSFRMTGLADSRPAHEQFF
CDR3 DNA: TGTGCCAGCAGCTTTAGAATGACGGGACTAGCAGACTCGCGGCCAGCCCATGAGCAGTTCTTC

clone size: many
D gene: TRBD2
CDR3 length: 16
V gene: TRBV11-2
J gene: TRBJ2-3
CDR3 protein: CASSLTGTRNTDTQYF
CDR3 DNA: TGTGCCAGCAGCTTAACCGGGACTAGGAACACAGATACGCAGTATTTT

clone size: few
D gene: .
CDR3 length: 14
V gene: TRBV28
J gene: TRBJ2-2
CDR3 protein: CASIPRGYYGELFF
CDR3 DNA: TGTGCCAGCATTCCTAGGGGGTACTACGGGGAGCTGTTTTTT